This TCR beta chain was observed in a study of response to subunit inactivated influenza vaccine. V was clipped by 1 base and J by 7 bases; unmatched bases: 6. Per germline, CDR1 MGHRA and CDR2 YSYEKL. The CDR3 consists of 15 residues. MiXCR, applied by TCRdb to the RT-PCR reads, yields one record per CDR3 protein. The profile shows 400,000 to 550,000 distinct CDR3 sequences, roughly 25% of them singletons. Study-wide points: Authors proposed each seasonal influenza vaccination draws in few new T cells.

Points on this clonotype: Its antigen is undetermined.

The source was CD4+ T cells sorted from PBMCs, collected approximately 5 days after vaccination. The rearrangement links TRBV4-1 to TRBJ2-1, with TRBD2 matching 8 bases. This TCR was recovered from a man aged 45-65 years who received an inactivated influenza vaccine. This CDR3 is CASSQAGTSRNEQFF. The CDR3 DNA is TGCGCCAGCAGCCAAGCCGGGACTAGTCGTAATGAGCAGTTCTTC.